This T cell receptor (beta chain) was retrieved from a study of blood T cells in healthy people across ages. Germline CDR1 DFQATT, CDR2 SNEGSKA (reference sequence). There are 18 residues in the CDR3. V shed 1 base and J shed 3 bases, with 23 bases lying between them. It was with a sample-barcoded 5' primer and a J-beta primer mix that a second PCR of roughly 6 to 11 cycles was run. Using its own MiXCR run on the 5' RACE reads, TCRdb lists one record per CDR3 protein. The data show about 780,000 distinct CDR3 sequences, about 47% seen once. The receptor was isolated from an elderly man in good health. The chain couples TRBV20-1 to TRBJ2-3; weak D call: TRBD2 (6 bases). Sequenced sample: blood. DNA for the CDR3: TGCAGTGCTAGAGGCGAGACTAGTTTTACGTTTCGTACAGATACGCAGTATTTT. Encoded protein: CSARGETSFTFRTDTQYF.